A selection of T cell receptor beta chains follows, all from one sample in a study of cytomegalovirus exposure and HLA in healthy donors. Using immunoSEQ multiplex PCR, the repertoire was profiled, and TCRdb retains in-frame clones only, with some absent. The data contain about 160,000 clones, approximately 80% of them seen just once; the ten biggest clones take up roughly 1.4%. Sequenced material: PBMCs. Source of these receptors: a woman in her late teens or twenties in good health and CMV-seronegative. CDR3s include the opening cysteine and the closing phenylalanine or tryptophan. Each record gives: V gene, D gene, J gene, clone size, CDR3 protein, CDR3 DNA. The D gene is left open where the match is weak. Clone sizes are given selectively: once, few, many, or a class where the clone is expanded.

TRBV7-9	.	TRBJ2-7	.	CSSSLYYEQYF	TGTTCCAGCAGCTTATACTACGAGCAGTACTTC
TRBV6-5	.	TRBJ1-1	.	CASSYLGTEAFF	TGTGCCAGCAGTTATCTAGGCACTGAAGCTTTCTTT
TRBV7-6	.	TRBJ1-1	few	CASSRMLNTEAFF	TGTGCCAGCTCTAGGATGCTGAACACTGAAGCTTTCTTT
TRBV18	.	TRBJ2-2	.	CASSPPSGGQETGELFF	TGTGCCAGCTCACCACCATCTGGAGGGCAGGAGACCGGGGAGCTGTTTTTT
TRBV6-5	.	TRBJ1-1	once	CASSYEGVVTEAFF	TGTGCCAGCAGTTACGAGGGGGTAGTCACTGAAGCTTTCTTT
TRBV5-1	TRBD2	TRBJ2-1	.	CASRVGLAGGPTYNEQFF	TGCGCCAGCAGAGTAGGACTAGCGGGGGGGCCTACCTACAATGAGCAGTTCTTC
TRBV13	.	TRBJ1-6	.	CASSFQGSPLHF	TGTGCCAGCAGCTTCCAGGGTTCACCCCTCCACTTT
TRBV5-1	.	TRBJ2-7	.	CASSPRPGTYEQYF	TGCGCCAGCAGCCCACGGCCGGGGACCTACGAGCAGTACTTC
TRBV6-6	TRBD1	TRBJ1-5	.	CASSYGTGSNQPQHF	TGTGCCAGCAGTTACGGGACAGGGAGCAATCAGCCCCAGCATTTT
TRBV5-1	.	TRBJ2-7	.	CASSSLPLANRISYEQYF	TGCGCCAGCAGCTCGTTACCGTTAGCAAACCGAATCTCCTACGAGCAGTACTTC
TRBV6-1	.	TRBJ2-7	.	CASSGTATYEQYF	TGTGCCAGCAGTGGGACAGCGACCTACGAGCAGTACTTC
TRBV6-1	.	TRBJ2-7	.	CASSESGVPYEQYF	TGTGCCAGCAGTGAATCGGGGGTTCCCTACGAGCAGTACTTC
TRBV6-5	.	TRBJ1-3	.	CASSYRGFGNTIYF	TGTGCCAGCAGTTACCGGGGATTTGGAAACACCATATATTTT
TRBV4-1	.	TRBJ2-7	.	CASSRQTDSYEQYF	TGCGCCAGCAGCCGACAGACAGACTCCTACGAGCAGTACTTC
TRBV7-9	.	TRBJ1-1	.	CASSLSNTEAFF	TGTGCCAGCAGCTTATCTAACACTGAAGCTTTCTTT
TRBV15	.	TRBJ1-5	.	CATSRDPDPGREPQHF	TGTGCCACCAGCAGAGATCCTGACCCGGGCAGGGAGCCCCAGCATTTT